One and the same sample provided the 13 T cell receptor beta chains below, sequenced in a study of blood T cell repertoires in COVID-19. Libraries were prepared by immunoSEQ multiplex PCR; TCRdb keeps only in-frame clonotypes and omits some of them. This table holds around 260,000 clones, over 75% found once. Specimen: PBMCs or T cells enriched from blood (not recorded which). The origin of the receptors is a woman aged 25 to 39 who had recovered from COVID-19.

This clone is a singleton in its sample. V is TRBV7-2 and J is TRBJ2-7; tentatively, D is TRBD2 (5 bases). Looked up from germline, CDR1 is SGHTA and CDR2 is FQGNSA. CDR3 size: 15 residues. V shed 0 bases and J shed 3 bases, with 12 bases lying between them. CDR3 coding DNA: TGTGCCAGCAGCTTAGCGCCTAGCAGGAGCTACGAGCAGTACTTC. Translation: CASSLAPSRSYEQYF.

This rearrangement joins TRBV14 to TRBJ2-1; the match to TRBD2 covers 8 bases. This CDR3 contains 18 residues. Germline CDR1 SGHDN, CDR2 FVKESK. The trim removed 0 bases at V and 3 bases at J, leaving 10 bases unmatched. Here the CDR3 DNA reads TGTGCCAGCAGCCAAGATTTAGCGGGATTAATTAGCTACAATGAGCAGTTCTTC. Encoded protein: CASSQDLAGLISYNEQFF.

The J gene is TRBJ2-5, the V gene TRBV10-3, with D uncertain. This CDR3 region has 14 residues. Germline CDR1 reads ENHRY; CDR2 reads SYGVKD. The germline V and J ends were trimmed by 6 bases and 5 bases, with 16 bases remaining between them. CDR3 in amino acids: CAIRATETSETQYF. The CDR3, as DNA: TGTGCCATCAGGGCCACAGAGACCTCGGAGACCCAGTACTTC.

This clone was seen more than once but under ten times. The genes are TRBV7-2 and TRBJ1-6; TRBD1 agrees at 8 bases. This CDR3 has 15 residues. CDR1 is SGHTA and CDR2 is FQGNSA in the germline V gene. Trimming cost V 1 base and J 7 bases; bases outside gene matches: 3. CDR3 sequence reads: CASSLVWDRNSPLHF. CDR3 nucleotide sequence: TGTGCCAGCAGCTTAGTGTGGGACAGGAATTCACCCCTCCACTTT. Variable domain in full (rest from reference TRBV7-2 and TRBJ1-6): GAGVSQSPSNKVTEKGKDVELRCDPISGHTALYWYRQSLGQGLEFLIYFQGNSAPDKSGLPSDRFSAERTGGSVSTLTIQRTQQEDSAVYLCASSLVWDRNSPLHFGNGTRLTVT.

This chain uses TRBV11-2 with TRBJ2-6; D remains unclear. This CDR3 is 15 amino acids long. Germline CDR1 and CDR2: SGHAT and FQNNGV. Trimming removed 5 bases from V and 1 base from J, with 9 bases in between. As DNA, the CDR3 is TGTGCCAGCAGCCCGACTTTGTCTGGGGCCAACGTCCTGACTTTC. It translates to CASSPTLSGANVLTF.

The J gene is TRBJ1-1, the V gene TRBV7-9; no clear D gene. Deletions cut 10 bases from V and 1 base from J, with 13 bases between. Germline V gene lookup returns CDR1 SEHNR and CDR2 FQNEAQ (reference sequence). The CDR3 is made up of 13 amino acids. Here the CDR3 DNA reads TGTGCCACCACGAGAGGTCAGAACACTGAAGCTTTCTTT. Translating gives CATTRGQNTEAFF. The full variable domain, its missing parts supplied by reference TRBV7-9 and TRBJ1-1, is DTGVSQNPRHKITKRGQNVTFRCDPISEHNRLYWYRQTLGQGPEFLTYFQNEAQLEKSRLLSDRFSAERPKGSFSTLEIQRTEQGDSAMYLCATTRGQNTEAFFGQGTRLTVV.

This sequence joins TRBV5-1 and TRBJ1-1, with TRBD1 as a possible D gene (6 bases). From germline, CDR1 is SGHRS and CDR2 YFSETQ. The CDR3 runs 14 residues. Trimming took off 6 bases at V and 1 base at J, with 13 bases between the two ends. The chain's CDR3 is CASTQTGENTEAFF. CDR3 bases: TGCGCCAGCACCCAGACAGGTGAGAACACTGAAGCTTTCTTT.

The genes are TRBV7-2 and TRBJ2-7; D is ambiguous. Germline-derived CDR1 and CDR2 are SGHTA and FQGNSA. The CDR3 is 13 residues long. Trimming removed 7 bases from V and 1 base from J, with 11 bases in between. Here the CDR3 DNA reads TGTGCCAGCACCACCCGAGGATCCTACGAGCAGTACTTC. Amino acid sequence: CASTTRGSYEQYF.

This clone was seen ten or more times. V and J are TRBV5-1 and TRBJ2-7, with 7 bases lining up with TRBD2. Germline-derived CDR1 and CDR2 are SGHRS and YFSETQ. The CDR3 loop spans 15 amino acids. V shed 1 base and J 7 bases; nucleotides not matched to a gene: 11. The CDR3 DNA is TGCGCCAGCAGCTTGAAGTCTCTAGCGGCGAGGGAGCAGTACTTC. Its protein is CASSLKSLAAREQYF.

The chain carries TRBV4-2 and TRBJ2-7; TRBD1 aligns across 8 bases. This CDR3 has 14 residues. Germline-derived CDR1 and CDR2 are LGHNA and YNFKEQ. J was trimmed by 4 bases and V by 1 base; bases with no gene match: 3. The CDR3 here is CASSQGTGTYEQYF. In DNA, the CDR3 is TGTGCCAGCAGCCAAGGGACAGGGACATACGAGCAGTACTTC.

This rearrangement joins TRBV28 to TRBJ2-2; TRBD2 matches 7 bases. This CDR3 contains 17 residues. The germline V gene has CDR1 MDHEN and CDR2 SYDVKM. The J segment lost 1 base and the V segment lost 6 bases, leaving 11 bases of the junction unmatched. Here the CDR3 reads CASSPTPTSENTGELFF. CDR3 in DNA: TGTGCCAGCAGCCCAACCCCCACTAGCGAGAACACCGGGGAGCTGTTTTTT.

V usage is TRBV5-4 and J usage is TRBJ2-1; TRBD1 matches 12 bases. In germline, CDR1 is SGHNT, CDR2 YYREEE (reference sequence). CDR3 length equals 18 residues. The J segment lost 6 bases and the V segment lost 6 bases, leaving 16 bases of the junction unmatched. The CDR3 spells CASNSGDRGLGGGNEQFF. Here the CDR3 DNA reads TGTGCCAGCAACTCCGGGGACAGGGGGCTAGGAGGAGGCAATGAGCAGTTCTTC.

Details on this clone: The identical CDR3 is also encoded by other nucleotide sequences in the sample. The rearrangement uses TRBV19 and TRBJ2-5, with a possible D match to TRBD1 (5 bases). Per germline, CDR1 LNHDA and CDR2 SQIVND (reference sequence). This CDR3 comprises 14 residues. V dropped 1 base and J dropped 1 base, with 7 bases sitting between them. The CDR3 protein is CASSIGTGQETQYF. The DNA for the CDR3 is TGTGCCAGTAGTATAGGTACAGGCCAAGAGACCCAGTACTTC.